A selection of T cell receptor beta chains follows, all from one sample in a study of T-cell memory formation after mild COVID-19. Each CDR3 protein gets one entry after TCRdb re-called the 5' RACE reads with MiXCR. The sample includes roughly 350,000 distinct CDR3 sequences, 25% to 30% of them seen just once. The sample was PBMCs or a T cell subset sorted from them (not recorded which). The source of these receptors is an adult woman who had mild COVID-19 (a few samples of this study predate the infection). Cell type and time point are not known. Both conserved end residues are part of each CDR3. Fields, in order: clone size, V gene, CDR3 length, D gene, J gene, CDR3 DNA, CDR3 protein. The D gene is left open where the match is weak. Clone sizes are given selectively: once, few, many, or a class where the clone is expanded.

>-|TRBV7-9|14|-|TRBJ1-2
TGTGCCAGCAGCTTACAGCCAGCTAACTATGGCTACACCTTC
CASSLQPANYGYTF
>-|TRBV7-3|19|-|TRBJ2-6
TGTGCCAGCAGCTTAAGAGGGACCGGATCCTACTCTGGGGCCAACGTCCTGACTTTC
CASSLRGTGSYSGANVLTF
>few|TRBV7-2|13|-|TRBJ1-1
TGTGCCAGCAGCGCCCGGGCCAACACTGAAGCTTTCTTT
CASSARANTEAFF
>-|TRBV7-2|13|-|TRBJ1-2
TGTGCCAGCAGCCTTATCGGCCCCAGCGGCTACACCTTC
CASSLIGPSGYTF
>-|TRBV30|13|-|TRBJ1-5
TGTGCCTGGAGTCACGGGGAGAGTCAGCCCCAGCATTTT
CAWSHGESQPQHF
>few|TRBV29-1|13|TRBD2|TRBJ2-3
TGCAGCGTCAGCGGGGGGCAGGCAGATACGCAGTATTTT
CSVSGGQADTQYF
>few|TRBV6-2/TRBV6-3|14|-|TRBJ1-3
TGTGCCAGCCGCGGACAGTCCGCTGGAAACACCATATATTTT
CASRGQSAGNTIYF
>once|TRBV24-1|17|TRBD1|TRBJ1-2
TGTGCCACCAGTGATGTTGGGCTGGGACAGGGGCCTGGTGGCTACACCTTC
CATSDVGLGQGPGGYTF
>few|TRBV12-3/TRBV12-4|13|-|TRBJ2-7
TGTGCCAGCAGTTTAAATCGAGACAACGAGCAGTACTTC
CASSLNRDNEQYF
>-|TRBV5-1|16|-|TRBJ2-5
TGCGCCAGCAGCTTTCTTGGGACCGGAGGTCAAGAGACCCAGTACTTC
CASSFLGTGGQETQYF
>few|TRBV5-4|13|-|TRBJ2-3
TGTGCCTGGCTTCCTTACGGCACAGATACGCAGTATTTT
CAWLPYGTDTQYF